This note documents a single T cell receptor beta chain sequence. The antigen is unknown. This sample was taken from a study of high-grade serous ovarian cancer treatment subgroups. Study context: Each sample yielded on average 7,494 unique TCR beta rearrangements from around 14,000 reads.

The CDR3 length is 12 residues. The germline V and J ends were trimmed by 1 base and 3 bases, with 5 bases remaining between them. Germline V gives CDR1 SGHRS, CDR2 YFSETQ. Method: immunoSEQ multiplex PCR; TCRdb's copy keeps in-frame clones and lacks some. The sample carries under 4,000 clones, about 70% recorded once. Study-level results: The analyses considered CDR3 and ignored CDR1 and CDR2. TCR clonal relatedness correlated positively with neoantigen level. Without spatial data, bulk sequencing limits insight into HGSC tumor diversity.

The tumor samples were collected prior to definitive surgery or chemotherapy. The TCR was taken from a human donor with high-grade serous ovarian cancer. The rearrangement uses TRBV5-1 and TRBJ2-7, with D unclear. The sample taken for sequencing was tumor tissue. The CDR3 sequence: CASSLKSYEQYF. The DNA for the CDR3 is TGCGCCAGCAGCTTGAAGAGCTACGAGCAGTACTTC. Full variable domain (remainder filled in from reference TRBV5-1 and TRBJ2-7): KAGVTQTPRYLIKTRGQQVTLSCSPISGHRSVSWYQQTPGQGLQFLFEYFSETQRNKGNFPGRFSGRQFSNSRSEMNVSTLELGDSALYLCASSLKSYEQYFGPGTRLTVT.